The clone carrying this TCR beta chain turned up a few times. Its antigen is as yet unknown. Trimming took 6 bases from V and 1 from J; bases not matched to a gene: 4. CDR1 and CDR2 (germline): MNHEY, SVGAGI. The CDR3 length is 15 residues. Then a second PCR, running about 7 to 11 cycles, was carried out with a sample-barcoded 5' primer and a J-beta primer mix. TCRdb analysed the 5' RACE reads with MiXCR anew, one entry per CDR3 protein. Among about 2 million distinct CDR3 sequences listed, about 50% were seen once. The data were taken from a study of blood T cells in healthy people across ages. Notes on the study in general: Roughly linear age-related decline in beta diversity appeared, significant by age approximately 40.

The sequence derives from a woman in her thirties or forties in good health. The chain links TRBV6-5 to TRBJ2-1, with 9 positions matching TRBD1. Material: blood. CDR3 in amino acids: CASRRQGVSYNEQFF. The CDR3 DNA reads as TGTGCCAGCAGGAGACAGGGGGTATCCTACAATGAGCAGTTCTTC.